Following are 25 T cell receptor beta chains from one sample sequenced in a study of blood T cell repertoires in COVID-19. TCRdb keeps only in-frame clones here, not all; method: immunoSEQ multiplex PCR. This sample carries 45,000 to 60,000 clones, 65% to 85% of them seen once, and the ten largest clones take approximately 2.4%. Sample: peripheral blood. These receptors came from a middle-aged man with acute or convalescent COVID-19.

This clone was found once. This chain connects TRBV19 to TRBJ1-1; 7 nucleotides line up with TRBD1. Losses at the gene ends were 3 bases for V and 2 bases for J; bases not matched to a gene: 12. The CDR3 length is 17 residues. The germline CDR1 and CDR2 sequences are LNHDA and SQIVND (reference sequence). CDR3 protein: CASSIVFRHRGNTEAFF. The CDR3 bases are TGTGCCAGTAGTATTGTATTCAGGCACAGGGGAAACACTGAAGCTTTCTTT.

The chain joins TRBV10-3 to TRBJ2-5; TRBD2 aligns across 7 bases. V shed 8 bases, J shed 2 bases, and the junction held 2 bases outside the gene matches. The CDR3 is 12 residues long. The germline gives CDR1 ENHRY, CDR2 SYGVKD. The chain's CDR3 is CAISSGQETQYF. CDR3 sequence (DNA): TGTGCCATCTCTAGCGGTCAAGAGACCCAGTACTTC.

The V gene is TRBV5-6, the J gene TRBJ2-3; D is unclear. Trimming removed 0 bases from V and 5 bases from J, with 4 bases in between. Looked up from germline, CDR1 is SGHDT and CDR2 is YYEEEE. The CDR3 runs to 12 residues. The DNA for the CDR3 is TGTGCCAGCAGCTTGGTAGTAGATACGCAGTATTTT. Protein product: CASSLVVDTQYF. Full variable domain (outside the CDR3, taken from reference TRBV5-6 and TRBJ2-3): DAGVTQSPTHLIKTRGQQVTLRCSPKSGHDTVSWYQQALGQGPQFIFQYYEEEERQRGNFPDRFSGHQFPNYSSELNVNALLLGDSALYLCASSLVVDTQYFGPGTRLTVL.

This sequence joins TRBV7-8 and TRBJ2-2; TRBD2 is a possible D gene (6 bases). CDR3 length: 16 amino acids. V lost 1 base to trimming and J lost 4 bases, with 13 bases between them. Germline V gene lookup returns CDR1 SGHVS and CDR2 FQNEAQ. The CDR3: CASSLGLRGGTGELFF. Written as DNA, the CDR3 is TGTGCCAGCAGCTTAGGGCTCCGGGGAGGCACCGGGGAGCTGTTTTTT.

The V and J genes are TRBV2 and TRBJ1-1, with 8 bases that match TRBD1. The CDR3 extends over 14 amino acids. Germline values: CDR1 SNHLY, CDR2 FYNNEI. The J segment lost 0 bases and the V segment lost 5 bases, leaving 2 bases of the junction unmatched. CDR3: CASSRQGMNTEAFF. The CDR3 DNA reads TGTGCCAGCAGTCGACAGGGGATGAACACTGAAGCTTTCTTT.

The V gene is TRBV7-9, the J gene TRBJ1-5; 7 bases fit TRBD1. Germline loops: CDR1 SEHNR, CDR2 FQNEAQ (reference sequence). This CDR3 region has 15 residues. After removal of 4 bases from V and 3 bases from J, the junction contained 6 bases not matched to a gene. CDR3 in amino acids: CASSSGQVINQPQHF. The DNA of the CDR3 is TGTGCCAGCAGCTCCGGACAGGTGATCAATCAGCCCCAGCATTTT.

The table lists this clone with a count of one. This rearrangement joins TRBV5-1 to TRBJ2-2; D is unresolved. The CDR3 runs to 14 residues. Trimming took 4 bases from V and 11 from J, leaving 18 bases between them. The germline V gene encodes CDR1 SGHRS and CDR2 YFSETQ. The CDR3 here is CASSPTRVMNELFF. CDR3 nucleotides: TGCGCCAGCAGCCCGACCCGGGTCATGAATGAGCTGTTTTTT.

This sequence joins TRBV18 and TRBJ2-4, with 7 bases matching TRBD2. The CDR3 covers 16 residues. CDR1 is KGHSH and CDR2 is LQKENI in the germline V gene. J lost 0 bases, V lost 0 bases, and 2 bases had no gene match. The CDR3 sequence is CASSPPREGAKNIQYF. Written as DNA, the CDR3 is TGTGCCAGCTCACCACCGAGGGAGGGAGCCAAAAACATTCAGTACTTC. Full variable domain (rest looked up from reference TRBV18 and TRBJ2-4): NAGVMQNPRHLVRRRGQEARLRCSPMKGHSHVYWYRQLPEEGLKFMVYLQKENIIDESGMPKERFSAEFPKEGPSILRIQQVVRGDSAAYFCASSPPREGAKNIQYFGAGTRLSVL.

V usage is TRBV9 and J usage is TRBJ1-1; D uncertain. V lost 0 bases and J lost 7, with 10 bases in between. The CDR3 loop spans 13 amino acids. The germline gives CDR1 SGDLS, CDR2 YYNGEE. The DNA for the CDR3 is TGTGCCAGCAGCGTAGGAGGGCAGCTTGAAGCTTTCTTT. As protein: CASSVGGQLEAFF. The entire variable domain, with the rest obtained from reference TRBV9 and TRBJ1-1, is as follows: DSGVTQTPKHLITATGQRVTLRCSPRSGDLSVYWYQQSLDQGLQFLIQYYNGEERAKGNILERFSAQQFPDLHSELNLSSLELGDSALYFCASSVGGQLEAFFGQGTRLTVV.

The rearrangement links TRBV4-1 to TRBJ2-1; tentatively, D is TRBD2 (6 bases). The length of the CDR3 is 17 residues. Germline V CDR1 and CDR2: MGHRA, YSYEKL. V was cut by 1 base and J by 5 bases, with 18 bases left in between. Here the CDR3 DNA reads TGCGCCAGCAGCCAAGGACGGGCGGCTGGGAGGAACAATGAGCAGTTCTTC. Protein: CASSQGRAAGRNNEQFF.

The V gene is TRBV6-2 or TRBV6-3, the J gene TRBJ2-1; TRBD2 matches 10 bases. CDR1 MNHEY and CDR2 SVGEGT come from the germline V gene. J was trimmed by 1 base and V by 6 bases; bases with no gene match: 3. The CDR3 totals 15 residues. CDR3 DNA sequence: TGTGCCAGCAGCTTGACTAGCGGGTCCTACAATGAGCAGTTCTTC. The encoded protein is CASSLTSGSYNEQFF.

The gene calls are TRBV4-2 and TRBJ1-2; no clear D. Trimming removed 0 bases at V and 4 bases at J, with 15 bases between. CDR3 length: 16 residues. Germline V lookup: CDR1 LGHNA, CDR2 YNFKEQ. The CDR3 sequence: CASSQDREEPSYGYTF. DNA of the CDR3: TGTGCCAGCAGCCAAGATAGGGAGGAACCCTCCTATGGCTACACCTTC.

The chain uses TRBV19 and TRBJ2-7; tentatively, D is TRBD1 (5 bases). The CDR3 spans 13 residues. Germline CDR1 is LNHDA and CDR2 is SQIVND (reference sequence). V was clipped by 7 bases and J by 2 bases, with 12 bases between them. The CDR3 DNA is TGTGCCAGTACCGCCCCGGACACCTACGAGCAGTACTTC. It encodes CASTAPDTYEQYF.

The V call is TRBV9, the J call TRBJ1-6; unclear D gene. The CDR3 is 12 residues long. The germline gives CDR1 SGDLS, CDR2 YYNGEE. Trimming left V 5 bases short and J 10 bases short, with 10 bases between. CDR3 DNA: TGTGCCAGCAGGACCCCCAGGTCACCCCTCCACTTT. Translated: CASRTPRSPLHF.

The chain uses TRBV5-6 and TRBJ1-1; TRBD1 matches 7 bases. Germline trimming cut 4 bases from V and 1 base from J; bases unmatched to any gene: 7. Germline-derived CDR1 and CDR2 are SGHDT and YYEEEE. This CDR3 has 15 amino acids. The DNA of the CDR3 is TGTGCCAGCAGCATCCGGGACAGACAGAACACTGAAGCTTTCTTT. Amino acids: CASSIRDRQNTEAFF.

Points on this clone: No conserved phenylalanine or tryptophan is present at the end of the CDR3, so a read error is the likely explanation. The CDR3 DNA is TGTGCCAGCAGCTCAGGACGGGGGTGGGAAGCTTTCCTT. Translated, it gives CASSSGRGWEAFL. V usage is TRBV5-4 and J usage is TRBJ1-1; the D gene is possibly TRBD1 (5 bases). There are 13 residues in the CDR3. Trimming took 3 bases from V and 8 from J, leaving 14 bases between them. Per the germline V gene, CDR1 is SGHNT and CDR2 is YYREEE (reference sequence).

The CDR3 nucleotides read TGTGCCAGCCCGGCTCCGGGACTAGCGGGTCTGCGGGAGCTGTTTTTT. It is translated as CASPAPGLAGLRELFF. The chain employs TRBV7-2 and TRBJ2-2; 12 bases map to TRBD2. The CDR3 contains 16 residues. The V gene end was trimmed by 8 bases and the J gene end by 9 bases; junction bases not matched to a gene: 13. Germline V gene sequence: CDR1 SGHTA, CDR2 FQGNSA.

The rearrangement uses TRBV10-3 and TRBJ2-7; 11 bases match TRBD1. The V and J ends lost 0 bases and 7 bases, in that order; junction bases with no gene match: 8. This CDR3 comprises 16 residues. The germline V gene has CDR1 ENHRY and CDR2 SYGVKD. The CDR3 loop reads CAISESVDRGREEQYF. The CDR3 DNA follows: TGTGCCATCAGTGAGTCTGTGGACAGGGGGCGTGAGGAGCAGTACTTC.

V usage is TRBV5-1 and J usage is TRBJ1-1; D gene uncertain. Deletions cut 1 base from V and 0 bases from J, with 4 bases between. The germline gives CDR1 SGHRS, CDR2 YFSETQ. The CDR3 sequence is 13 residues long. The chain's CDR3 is CASSLIVNTEAFF. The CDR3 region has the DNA TGCGCCAGCAGCTTGATCGTGAACACTGAAGCTTTCTTT.

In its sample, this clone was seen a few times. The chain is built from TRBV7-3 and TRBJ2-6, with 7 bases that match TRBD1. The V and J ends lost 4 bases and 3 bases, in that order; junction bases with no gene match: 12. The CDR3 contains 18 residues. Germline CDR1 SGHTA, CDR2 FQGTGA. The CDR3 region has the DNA TGTGCCAGCAGCTCGACAGGGCAGCAATTTAGTGGGGCCAACGTCCTGACTTTC. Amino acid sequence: CASSSTGQQFSGANVLTF.

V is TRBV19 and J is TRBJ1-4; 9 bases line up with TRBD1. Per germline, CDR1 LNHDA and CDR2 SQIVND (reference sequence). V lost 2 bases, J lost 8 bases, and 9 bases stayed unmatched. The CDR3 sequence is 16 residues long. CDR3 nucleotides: TGTGCCAGTAGTATATACCCCGGGACAGGGAGGGAAAAACTGTTTTTT. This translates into CASSIYPGTGREKLFF. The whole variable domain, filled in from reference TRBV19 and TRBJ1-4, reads DGGITQSPKYLFRKEGQNVTLSCEQNLNHDAMYWYRQDPGQGLRLIYYSQIVNDFQKGDIAEGYSVSREKKESFPLTVTSAQKNPTAFYLCASSIYPGTGREKLFFGSGTQLSVL.

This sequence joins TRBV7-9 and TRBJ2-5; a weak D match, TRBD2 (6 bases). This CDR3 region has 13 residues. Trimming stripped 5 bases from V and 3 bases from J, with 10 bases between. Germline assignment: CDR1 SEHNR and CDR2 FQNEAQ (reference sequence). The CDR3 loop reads CASSPGLEETQYF. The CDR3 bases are TGTGCCAGCAGCCCGGGACTGGAAGAGACCCAGTACTTC.

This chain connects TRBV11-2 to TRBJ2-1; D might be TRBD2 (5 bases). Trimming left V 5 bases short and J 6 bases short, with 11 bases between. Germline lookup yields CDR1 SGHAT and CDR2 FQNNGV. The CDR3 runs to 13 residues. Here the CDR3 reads CASSPSLGNEQFF. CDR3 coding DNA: TGTGCCAGCAGCCCTAGCCTGGGCAATGAGCAGTTCTTC.

The CDR3 bases are TGTGCCAGCAGCTATCAGGGGTGGGCAACTAATGAAAAACTGTTTTTT. It is translated as CASSYQGWATNEKLFF. The chain couples TRBV3-1 (or the pseudogene TRBV3-2) to TRBJ1-4; D may be TRBD1 (6 bases). Germline values: CDR1 LGHDT, CDR2 YNNKEL (reference sequence). CDR3 length equals 16 residues. V gave up 5 bases and J gave up 0 bases, with 13 bases separating them.

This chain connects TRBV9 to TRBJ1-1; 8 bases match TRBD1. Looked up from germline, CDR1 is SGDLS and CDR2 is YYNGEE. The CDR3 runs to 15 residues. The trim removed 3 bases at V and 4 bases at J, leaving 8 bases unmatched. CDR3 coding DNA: TGTGCCAGCAGCGCAGCCACAGGGGGAATCACTGAAGCTTTCTTT. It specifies CASSAATGGITEAFF.